The TCR beta chain under discussion was sequenced for a study of CD8+CD57+ T cells in acquired aplastic anemia. General observations from the study: Found in both controls and patients were around 29 CD8+ CDR3 sequences.

Selection for sequencing was limited to patients who had shown CD8+CD57+ cell expansion by flow cytometry. This clonotype appeared many times. Its antigen is not identified. CDR3 and TCR beta VDJ profiling relied on a genomic DNA template. TCRdb itself ran the reads through MiXCR, one entry per CDR3 protein. This sample has hundreds of thousands of distinct CDR3 sequences; about three fifths occur once, and the top ten carry roughly 1.3%. The sample taken for sequencing was sorted CD4+, CD8+, or CD8+CD57+ T cells (not recorded which) from PBMCs. This sequence originates from a human donor with aplastic anemia.

The DNA for the CDR3 is TGCAGTGCTGTTCCACTAGCGGATAGCACAGATACGCAGTATTTT. Translated: CSAVPLADSTDTQYF. The rearrangement links TRBV20-1 to TRBJ2-3; 8 nucleotides line up with TRBD2. The CDR3 contains 15 residues. V shed 5 bases and J 0 bases; nucleotides not matched to a gene: 7. Germline values: CDR1 DFQATT, CDR2 SNEGSKA (reference sequence).